This paragraph covers one T cell receptor (beta chain) sequence. Its antigen is not known. The sample originates from a study of a mutant IDH1 vaccine in newly diagnosed glioma. Assay used: immunoSEQ multiplex PCR; TCRdb lists only in-frame clones, some missing. The sample yields tens of thousands of clones, about 91% seen once. Time point noted: week 11, during vaccination. Vaccination used 300 ug of mutant IDH1 20-mer peptide per dose, with topical imiquimod. This CDR3 comprises 16 residues. In germline, CDR1 is SGHRS, CDR2 YFSETQ. The ends lost 6 bases at V and 4 bases at J; junction bases unmatched: 11.

The clonotype was recovered from a man aged 50 to 59 with glioma. This rearrangement joins TRBV5-1 to TRBJ2-5; 11 nucleotides agree with TRBD1. This sample comprised PBMCs, obtained from a glioma patient whose treatment included an IDH1 peptide vaccine. The CDR3 nucleotides read TGCGCCAGCACCAAACAACCCGGGACAGGGGGAGAGACCCAGTACTTC. Amino acid sequence: CASTKQPGTGGETQYF.